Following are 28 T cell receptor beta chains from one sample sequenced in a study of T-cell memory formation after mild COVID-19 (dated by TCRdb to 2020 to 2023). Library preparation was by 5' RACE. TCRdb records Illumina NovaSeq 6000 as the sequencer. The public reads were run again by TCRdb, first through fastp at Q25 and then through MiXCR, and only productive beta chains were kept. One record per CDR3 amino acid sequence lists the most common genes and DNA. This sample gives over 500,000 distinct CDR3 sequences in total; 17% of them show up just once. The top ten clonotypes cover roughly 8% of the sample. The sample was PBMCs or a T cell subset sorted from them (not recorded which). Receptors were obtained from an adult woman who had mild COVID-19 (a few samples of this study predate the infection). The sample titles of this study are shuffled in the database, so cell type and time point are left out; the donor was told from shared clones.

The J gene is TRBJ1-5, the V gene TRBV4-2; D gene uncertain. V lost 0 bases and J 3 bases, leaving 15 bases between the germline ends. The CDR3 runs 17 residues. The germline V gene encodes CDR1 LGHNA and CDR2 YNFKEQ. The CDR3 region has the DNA TGTGCCAGCAGCCAAGATCGAATTTCAGGCTACAATCAGCCCCAGCATTTT. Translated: CASSQDRISGYNQPQHF.

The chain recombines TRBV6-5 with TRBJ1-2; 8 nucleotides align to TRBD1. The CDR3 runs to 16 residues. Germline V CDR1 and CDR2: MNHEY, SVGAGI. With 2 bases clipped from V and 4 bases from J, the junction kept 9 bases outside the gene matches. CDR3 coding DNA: TGTGCCAGCAGTTACCAAGGACAGGGAAGGTTCTATGGCTACACCTTC. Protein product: CASSYQGQGRFYGYTF.

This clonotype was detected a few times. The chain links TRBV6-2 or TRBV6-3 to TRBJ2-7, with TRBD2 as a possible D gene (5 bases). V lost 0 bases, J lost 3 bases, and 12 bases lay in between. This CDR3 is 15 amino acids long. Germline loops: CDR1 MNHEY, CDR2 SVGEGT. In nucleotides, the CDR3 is TGTGCCAGCAGTTACTCGATGCTAGCAAACTACGAGCAGTACTTC. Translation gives CASSYSMLANYEQYF.

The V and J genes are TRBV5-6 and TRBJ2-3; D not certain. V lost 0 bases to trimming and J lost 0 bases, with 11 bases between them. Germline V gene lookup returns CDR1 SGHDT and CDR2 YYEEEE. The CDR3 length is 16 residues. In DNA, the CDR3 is TGTGCCAGCAGCTTGGACTACGGAGCTAGCACAGATACGCAGTATTTT. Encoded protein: CASSLDYGASTDTQYF.

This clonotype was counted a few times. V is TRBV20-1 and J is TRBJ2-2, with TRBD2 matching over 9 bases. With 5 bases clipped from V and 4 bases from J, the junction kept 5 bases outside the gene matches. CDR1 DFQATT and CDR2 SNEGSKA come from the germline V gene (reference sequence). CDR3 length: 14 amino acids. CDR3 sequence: CSACVSGGTGELFF. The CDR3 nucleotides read TGCAGTGCTTGCGTTAGCGGGGGCACCGGGGAGCTGTTTTTT.

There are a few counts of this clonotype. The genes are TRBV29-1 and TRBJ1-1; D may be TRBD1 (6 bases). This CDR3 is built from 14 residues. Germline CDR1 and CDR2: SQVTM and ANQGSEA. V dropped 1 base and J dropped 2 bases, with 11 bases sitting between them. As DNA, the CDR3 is TGCAGCGTTGAAGGGGGCAGGGGCAACACTGAAGCTTTCTTT. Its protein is CSVEGGRGNTEAFF.

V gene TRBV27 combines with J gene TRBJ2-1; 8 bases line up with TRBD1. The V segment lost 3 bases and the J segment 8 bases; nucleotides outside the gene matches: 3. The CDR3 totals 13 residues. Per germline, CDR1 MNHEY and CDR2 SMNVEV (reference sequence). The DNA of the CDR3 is TGTGCCAGCAGTTTCCAGGGGGCCTATGAGCAGTTCTTC. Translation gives CASSFQGAYEQFF.

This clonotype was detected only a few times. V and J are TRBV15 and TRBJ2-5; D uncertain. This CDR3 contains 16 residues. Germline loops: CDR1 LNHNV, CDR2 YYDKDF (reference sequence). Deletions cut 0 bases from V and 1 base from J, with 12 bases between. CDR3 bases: TGTGCCACCAGCAGAGATTCTGGCAGATTCCAAGAGACCCAGTACTTC. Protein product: CATSRDSGRFQETQYF.

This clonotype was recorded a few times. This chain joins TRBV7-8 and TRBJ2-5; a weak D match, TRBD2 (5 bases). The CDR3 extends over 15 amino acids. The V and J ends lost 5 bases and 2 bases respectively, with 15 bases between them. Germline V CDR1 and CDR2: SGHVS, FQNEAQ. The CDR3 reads CASSLGPTGQETQYF. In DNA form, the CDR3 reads TGTGCCAGCAGCCTAGGCCCCACGGGGCAAGAGACCCAGTACTTC.

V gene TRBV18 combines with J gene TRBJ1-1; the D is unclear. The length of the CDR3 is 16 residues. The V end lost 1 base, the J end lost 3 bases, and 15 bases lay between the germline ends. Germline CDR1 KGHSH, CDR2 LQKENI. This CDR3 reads CASSPLRGNEYTEAFF. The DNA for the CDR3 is TGTGCCAGCTCACCACTTCGAGGCAATGAGTACACTGAAGCTTTCTTT.

CDR3: CASSLVGRAPPGSPLHF. For the CDR3, the DNA is TGTGCCAGCAGCTTAGTCGGGAGGGCCCCTCCGGGATCACCCCTCCACTTT. V gene TRBV7-2 combines with J gene TRBJ1-6; unclear D gene. The V gene's germline CDR1 is SGHTA and CDR2 FQGNSA. CDR3 size: 17 residues. Trimming took off 1 base at V and 10 bases at J, with 20 bases between the two ends.

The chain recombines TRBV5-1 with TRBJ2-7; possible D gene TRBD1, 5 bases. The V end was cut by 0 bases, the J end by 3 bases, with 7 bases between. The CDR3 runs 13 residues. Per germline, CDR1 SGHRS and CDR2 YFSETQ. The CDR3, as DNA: TGCGCCAGCAGCTTGGAAACAGGCTACGAGCAGTACTTC. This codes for CASSLETGYEQYF.

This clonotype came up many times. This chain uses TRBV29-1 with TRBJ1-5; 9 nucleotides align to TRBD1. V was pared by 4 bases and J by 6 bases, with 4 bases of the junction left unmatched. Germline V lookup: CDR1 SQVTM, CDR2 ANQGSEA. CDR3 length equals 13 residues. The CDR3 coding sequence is TGCAGCGTTGGCACAGGGGGCGGTCAGCCCCAGCATTTT. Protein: CSVGTGGGQPQHF.

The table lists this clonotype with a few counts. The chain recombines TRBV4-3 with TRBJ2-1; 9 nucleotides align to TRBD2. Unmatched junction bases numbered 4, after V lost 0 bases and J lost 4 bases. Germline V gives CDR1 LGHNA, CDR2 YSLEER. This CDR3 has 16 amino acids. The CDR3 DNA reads TGCGCCAGCAGCCAAGAGGAGACTAGCGGTTACAATGAGCAGTTCTTC. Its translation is CASSQEETSGYNEQFF.

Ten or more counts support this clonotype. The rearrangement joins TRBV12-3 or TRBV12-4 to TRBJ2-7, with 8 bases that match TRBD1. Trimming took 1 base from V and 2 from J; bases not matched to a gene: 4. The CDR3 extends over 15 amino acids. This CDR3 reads CASSLGGTGPYEQYF. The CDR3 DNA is TGTGCCAGCAGTTTAGGCGGGACAGGTCCCTACGAGCAGTACTTC.

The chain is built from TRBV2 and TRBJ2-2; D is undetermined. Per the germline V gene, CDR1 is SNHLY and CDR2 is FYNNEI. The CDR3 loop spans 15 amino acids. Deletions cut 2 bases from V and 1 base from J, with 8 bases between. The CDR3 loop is CASSELTVNTGELFF. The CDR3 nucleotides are TGTGCCAGCAGTGAACTGACGGTGAACACCGGGGAGCTGTTTTTT.

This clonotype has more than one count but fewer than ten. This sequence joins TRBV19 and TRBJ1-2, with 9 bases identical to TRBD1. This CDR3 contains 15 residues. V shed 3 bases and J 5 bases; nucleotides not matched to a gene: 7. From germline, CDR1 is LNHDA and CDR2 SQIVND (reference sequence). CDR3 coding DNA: TGTGCCAGTAGTATTGTTTCGGGGACAGGGTATGGCTACACCTTC. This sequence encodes CASSIVSGTGYGYTF.

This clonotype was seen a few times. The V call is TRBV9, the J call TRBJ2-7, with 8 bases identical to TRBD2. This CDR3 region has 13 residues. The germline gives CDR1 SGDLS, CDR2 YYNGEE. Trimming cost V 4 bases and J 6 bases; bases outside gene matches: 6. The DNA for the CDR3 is TGTGCCAGCAGCCCGGGACTAGTAGGCGAGCAGTACTTC. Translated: CASSPGLVGEQYF.

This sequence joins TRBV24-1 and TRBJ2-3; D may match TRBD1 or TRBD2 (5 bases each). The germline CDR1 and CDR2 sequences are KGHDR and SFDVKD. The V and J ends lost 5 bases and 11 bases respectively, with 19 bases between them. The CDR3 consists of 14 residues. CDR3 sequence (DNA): TGTGCCACCAGTGTGAAGGGACGGTGGGACGGGCAGTATTTT. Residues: CATSVKGRWDGQYF.

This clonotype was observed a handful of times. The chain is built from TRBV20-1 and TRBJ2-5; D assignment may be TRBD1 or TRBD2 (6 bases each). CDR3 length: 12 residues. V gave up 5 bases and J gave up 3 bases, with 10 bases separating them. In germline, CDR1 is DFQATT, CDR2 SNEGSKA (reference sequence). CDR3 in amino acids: CSASGGEETQYF. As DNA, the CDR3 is TGCAGTGCTTCCGGGGGCGAAGAGACCCAGTACTTC.

As DNA, the CDR3 is TGTGCCAGCAGCCAGGCCGGGACTAGCGCGTACACTGAAGCTTTCTTT. As protein: CASSQAGTSAYTEAFF. The V and J genes are TRBV4-2 and TRBJ1-1; the D gene is possibly TRBD1 (5 bases). V was clipped by 3 bases and J by 3 bases, with 17 bases between them. CDR3 length equals 16 residues. Germline CDR1 LGHNA, CDR2 YNFKEQ.

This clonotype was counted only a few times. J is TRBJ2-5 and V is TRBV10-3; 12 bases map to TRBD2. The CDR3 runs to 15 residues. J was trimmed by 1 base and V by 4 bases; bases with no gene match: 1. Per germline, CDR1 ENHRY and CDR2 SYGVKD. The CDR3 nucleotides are TGTGCCATCAGTGGGACTAGCGGGACCCAAGAGACCCAGTACTTC. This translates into CAISGTSGTQETQYF.

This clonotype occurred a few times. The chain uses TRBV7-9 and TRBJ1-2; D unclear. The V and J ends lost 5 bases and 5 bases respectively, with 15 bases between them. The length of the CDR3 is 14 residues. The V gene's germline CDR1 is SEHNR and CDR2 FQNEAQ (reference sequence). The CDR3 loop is CASSRVGVGYGYTF. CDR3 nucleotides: TGTGCCAGCAGCCGGGTTGGGGTCGGATATGGCTACACCTTC.

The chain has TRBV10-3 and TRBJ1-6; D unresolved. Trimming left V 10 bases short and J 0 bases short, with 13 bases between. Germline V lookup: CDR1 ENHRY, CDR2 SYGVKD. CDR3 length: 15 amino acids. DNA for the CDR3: TGTGCCACCCTAGGCGGGAGCTCCTATAATTCACCCCTCCACTTT. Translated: CATLGGSSYNSPLHF.

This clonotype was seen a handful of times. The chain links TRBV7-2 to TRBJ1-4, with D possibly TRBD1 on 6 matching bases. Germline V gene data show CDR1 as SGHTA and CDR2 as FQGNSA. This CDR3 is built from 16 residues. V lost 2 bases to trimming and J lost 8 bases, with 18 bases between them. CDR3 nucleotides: TGTGCCAGCAGCTTATCCACAGGGCCGGGGGAAGAAAAACTGTTTTTT. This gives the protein CASSLSTGPGEEKLFF.

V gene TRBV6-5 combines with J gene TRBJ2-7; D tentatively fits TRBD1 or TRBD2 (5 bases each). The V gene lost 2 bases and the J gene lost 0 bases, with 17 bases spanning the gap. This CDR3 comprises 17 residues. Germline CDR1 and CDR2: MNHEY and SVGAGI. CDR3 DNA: TGTGCCAGCAGTTACAAACGAGGGGCCACCAGCTCCTACGAGCAGTACTTC. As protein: CASSYKRGATSSYEQYF.

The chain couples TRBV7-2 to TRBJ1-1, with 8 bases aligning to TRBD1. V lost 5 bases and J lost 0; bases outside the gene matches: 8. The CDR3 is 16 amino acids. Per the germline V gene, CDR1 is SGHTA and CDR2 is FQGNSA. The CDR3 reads CASSPRTGRVNTEAFF. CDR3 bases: TGTGCCAGCAGCCCCCGGACAGGGCGGGTGAACACTGAAGCTTTCTTT.

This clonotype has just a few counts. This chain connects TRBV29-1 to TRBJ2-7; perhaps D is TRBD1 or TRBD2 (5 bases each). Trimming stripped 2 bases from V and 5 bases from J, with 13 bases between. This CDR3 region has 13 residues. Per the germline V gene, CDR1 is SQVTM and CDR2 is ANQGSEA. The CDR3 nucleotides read TGCAGCGTTGAAAGAGGGACGGGACACGAGCAGTACTTC. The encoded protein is CSVERGTGHEQYF.